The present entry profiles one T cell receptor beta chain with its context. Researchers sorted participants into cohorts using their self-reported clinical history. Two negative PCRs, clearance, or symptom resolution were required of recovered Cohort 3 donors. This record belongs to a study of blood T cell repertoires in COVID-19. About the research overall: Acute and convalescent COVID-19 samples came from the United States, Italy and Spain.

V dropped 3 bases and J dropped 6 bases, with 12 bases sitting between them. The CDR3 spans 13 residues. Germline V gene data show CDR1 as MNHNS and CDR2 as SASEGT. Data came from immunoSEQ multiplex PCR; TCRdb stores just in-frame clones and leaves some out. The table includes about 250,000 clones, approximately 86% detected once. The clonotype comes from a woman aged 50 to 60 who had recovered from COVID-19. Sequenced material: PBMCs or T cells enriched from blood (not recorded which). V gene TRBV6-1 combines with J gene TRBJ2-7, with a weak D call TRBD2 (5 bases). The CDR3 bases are TGTGCCAGCAGTGATACGGGATCCCTCGAGCAGTACTTC. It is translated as CASSDTGSLEQYF.